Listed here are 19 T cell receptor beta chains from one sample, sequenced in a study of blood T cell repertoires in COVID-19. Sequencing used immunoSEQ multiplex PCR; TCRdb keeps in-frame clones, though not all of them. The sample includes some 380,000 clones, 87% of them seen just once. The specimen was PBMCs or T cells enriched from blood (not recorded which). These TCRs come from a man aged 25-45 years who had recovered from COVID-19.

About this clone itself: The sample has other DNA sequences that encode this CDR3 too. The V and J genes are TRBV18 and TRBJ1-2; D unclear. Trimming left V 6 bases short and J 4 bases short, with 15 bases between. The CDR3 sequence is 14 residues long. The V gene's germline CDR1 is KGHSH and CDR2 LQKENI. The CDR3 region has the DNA TGTGCCAGCTCCCCTGGGCAGAGCCTCTATGGCTACACCTTC. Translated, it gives CASSPGQSLYGYTF.

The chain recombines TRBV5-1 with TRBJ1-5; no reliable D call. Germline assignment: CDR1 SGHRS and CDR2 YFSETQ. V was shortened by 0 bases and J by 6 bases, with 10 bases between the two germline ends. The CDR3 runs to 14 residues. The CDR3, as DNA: TGCGCCAGCAGCTTGGATACAGAGGGTCAGCCCCAGCATTTT. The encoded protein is CASSLDTEGQPQHF.

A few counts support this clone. CDR3 sequence: CASSRRGGRGSGNTIYF. CDR3 DNA sequence: TGTGCCAGCAGCCGACGGGGGGGGAGAGGCTCTGGAAACACCATATATTTT. V gene TRBV27 combines with J gene TRBJ1-3; D is perhaps TRBD1 (5 bases). Trimming stripped 6 bases from V and 0 bases from J, with 18 bases between. The CDR3 is 17 residues long. Germline loops: CDR1 MNHEY, CDR2 SMNVEV (reference sequence).

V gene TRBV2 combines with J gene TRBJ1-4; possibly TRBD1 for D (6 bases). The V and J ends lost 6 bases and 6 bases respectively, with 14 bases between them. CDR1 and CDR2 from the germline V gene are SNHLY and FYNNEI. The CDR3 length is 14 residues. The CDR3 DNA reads TGTGCCAGCAGCGGACACAGGGCTTATGAAAAACTGTTTTTT. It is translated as CASSGHRAYEKLFF. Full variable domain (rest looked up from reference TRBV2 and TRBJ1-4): EPEVTQTPSHQVTQMGQEVILRCVPISNHLYFYWYRQILGQKVEFLVSFYNNEISEKSEIFDDQFSVERPDGSNFTLKIRSTKLEDSAMYFCASSGHRAYEKLFFGSGTQLSVL.

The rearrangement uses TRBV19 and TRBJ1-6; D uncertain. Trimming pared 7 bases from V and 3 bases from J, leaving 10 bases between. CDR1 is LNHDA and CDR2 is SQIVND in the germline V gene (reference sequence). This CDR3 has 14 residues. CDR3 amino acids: CASTEGNYNSPLHF. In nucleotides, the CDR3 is TGTGCCAGTACCGAGGGAAACTATAATTCACCCCTCCACTTT.

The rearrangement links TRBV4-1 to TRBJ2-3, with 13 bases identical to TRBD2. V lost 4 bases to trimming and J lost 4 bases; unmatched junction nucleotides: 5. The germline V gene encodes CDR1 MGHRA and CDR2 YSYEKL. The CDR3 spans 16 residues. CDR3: CASSRTSGGEADTQYF. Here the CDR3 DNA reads TGCGCCAGCAGCCGCACTAGCGGGGGGGAGGCAGATACGCAGTATTTT.

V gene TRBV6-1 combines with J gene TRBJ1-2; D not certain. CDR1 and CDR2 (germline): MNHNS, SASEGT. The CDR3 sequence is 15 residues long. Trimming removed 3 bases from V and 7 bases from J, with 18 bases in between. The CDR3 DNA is TGTGCCAGCAGTGAGCTGACATCATTGGAACTTGGCTACACCTTC. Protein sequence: CASSELTSLELGYTF.

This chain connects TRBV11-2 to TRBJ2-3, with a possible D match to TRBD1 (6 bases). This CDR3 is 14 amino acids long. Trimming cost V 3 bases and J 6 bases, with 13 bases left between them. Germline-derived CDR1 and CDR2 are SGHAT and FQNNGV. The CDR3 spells CASSFGGNVDTQYF. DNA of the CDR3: TGTGCCAGCAGCTTTGGGGGCAATGTGGATACGCAGTATTTT.

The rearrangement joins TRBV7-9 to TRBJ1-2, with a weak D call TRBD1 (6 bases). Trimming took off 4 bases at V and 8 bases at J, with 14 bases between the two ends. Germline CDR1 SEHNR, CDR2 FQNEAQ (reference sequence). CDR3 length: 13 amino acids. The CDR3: CASSSQTGWGYTF. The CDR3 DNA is TGTGCCAGCAGCTCCCAGACAGGATGGGGCTACACCTTC. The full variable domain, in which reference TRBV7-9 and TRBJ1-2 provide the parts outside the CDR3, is DTGVSQNPRHKITKRGQNVTFRCDPISEHNRLYWYRQTLGQGPEFLTYFQNEAQLEKSRLLSDRFSAERPKGSFSTLEIQRTEQGDSAMYLCASSSQTGWGYTFGSGTRLTVV.

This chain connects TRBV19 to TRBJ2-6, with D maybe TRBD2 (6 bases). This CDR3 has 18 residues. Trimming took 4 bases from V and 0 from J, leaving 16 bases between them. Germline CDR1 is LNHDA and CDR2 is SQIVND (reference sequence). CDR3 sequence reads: CASSKGSSVSSGANVLTF. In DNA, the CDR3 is TGTGCCAGTAGTAAGGGGTCTAGCGTGTCCTCTGGGGCCAACGTCCTGACTTTC.

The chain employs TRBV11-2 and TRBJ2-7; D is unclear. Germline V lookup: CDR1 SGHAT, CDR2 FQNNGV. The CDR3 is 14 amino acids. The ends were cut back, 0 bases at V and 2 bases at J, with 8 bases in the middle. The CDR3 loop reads CASSLDTNPYEQYF. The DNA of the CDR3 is TGTGCCAGCAGCTTAGACACTAACCCCTACGAGCAGTACTTC.

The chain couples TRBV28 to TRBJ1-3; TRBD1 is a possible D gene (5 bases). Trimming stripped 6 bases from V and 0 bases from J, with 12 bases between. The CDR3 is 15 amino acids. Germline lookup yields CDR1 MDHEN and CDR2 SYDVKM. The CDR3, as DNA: TGTGCCAGCAGGCGGACATCCATCTCTGGAAACACCATATATTTT. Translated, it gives CASRRTSISGNTIYF.

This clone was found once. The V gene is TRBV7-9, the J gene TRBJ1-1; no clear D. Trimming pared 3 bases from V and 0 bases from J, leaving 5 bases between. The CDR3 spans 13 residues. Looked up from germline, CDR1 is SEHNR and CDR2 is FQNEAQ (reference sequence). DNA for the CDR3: TGTGCCAGCAGCTTCGGGATGAACACTGAAGCTTTCTTT. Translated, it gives CASSFGMNTEAFF.

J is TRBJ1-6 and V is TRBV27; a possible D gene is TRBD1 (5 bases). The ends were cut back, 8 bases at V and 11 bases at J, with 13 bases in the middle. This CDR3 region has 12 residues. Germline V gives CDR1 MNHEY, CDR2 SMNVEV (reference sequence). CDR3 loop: CASQGDRPPLHF. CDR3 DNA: TGTGCCAGCCAGGGCGATAGGCCACCCCTCCACTTT.

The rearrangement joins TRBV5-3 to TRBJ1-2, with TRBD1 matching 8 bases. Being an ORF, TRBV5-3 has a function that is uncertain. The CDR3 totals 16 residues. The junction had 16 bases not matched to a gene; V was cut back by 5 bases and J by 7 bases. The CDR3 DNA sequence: TGTGCCAGAAGGTTTAGGCCCCCGGACAGGGTGTGTGGCTACACCTTC. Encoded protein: CARRFRPPDRVCGYTF.

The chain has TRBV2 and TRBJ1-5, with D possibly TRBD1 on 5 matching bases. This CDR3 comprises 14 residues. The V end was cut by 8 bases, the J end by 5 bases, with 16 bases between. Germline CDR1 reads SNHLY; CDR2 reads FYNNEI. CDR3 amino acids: CASRRDPQDQPQHF. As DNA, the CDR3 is TGTGCCAGCCGCAGGGATCCCCAGGATCAGCCCCAGCATTTT.

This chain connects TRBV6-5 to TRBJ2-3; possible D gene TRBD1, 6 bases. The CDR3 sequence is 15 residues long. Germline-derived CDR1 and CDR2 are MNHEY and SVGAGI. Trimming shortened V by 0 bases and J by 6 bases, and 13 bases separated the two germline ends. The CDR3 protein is CASSYSSGVGDTQYF. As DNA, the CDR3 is TGTGCCAGCAGTTACTCGTCAGGGGTCGGTGATACGCAGTATTTT.

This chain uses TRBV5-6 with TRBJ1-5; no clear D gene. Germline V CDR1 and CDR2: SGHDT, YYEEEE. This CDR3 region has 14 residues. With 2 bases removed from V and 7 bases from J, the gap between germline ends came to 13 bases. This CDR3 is CASSFLGPEQPQHF. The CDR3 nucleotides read TGTGCCAGCAGCTTCTTGGGTCCGGAGCAGCCCCAGCATTTT. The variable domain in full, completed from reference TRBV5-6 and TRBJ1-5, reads DAGVTQSPTHLIKTRGQQVTLRCSPKSGHDTVSWYQQALGQGPQFIFQYYEEEERQRGNFPDRFSGHQFPNYSSELNVNALLLGDSALYLCASSFLGPEQPQHFGDGTRLSIL.

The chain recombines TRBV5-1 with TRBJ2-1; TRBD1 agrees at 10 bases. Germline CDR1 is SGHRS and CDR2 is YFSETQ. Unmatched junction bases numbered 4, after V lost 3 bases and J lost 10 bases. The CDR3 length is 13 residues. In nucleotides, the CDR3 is TGCGCCAGCAGCTGGGACAGGGGTTTGGAGCAGTTCTTC. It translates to CASSWDRGLEQFF.